The 13 T cell receptor beta chains below come from one sample, sequenced in a study of CD8 T cells in Susac syndrome. The authors reverse transcribed roughly 0.5 to 1 ug RNA with random hexamers. TCRdb independently ran MiXCR on the immunoSEQ multiplex PCR reads; one entry per CDR3 protein. The sample holds under 200,000 distinct CDR3 sequences, roughly 90% seen once. Material for sequencing was CD4+ T cells from PBMCs. The receptors stem from a human donor with Susac syndrome.

V is TRBV10-2 and J is TRBJ1-6; D is undetermined. Germline V lookup: CDR1 WSHSY, CDR2 SAAADI. This CDR3 has 15 residues. With 2 bases removed from V and 4 bases from J, the gap between germline ends came to 9 bases. The CDR3 sequence: CASSEVQAYNSPLHF. CDR3 bases: TGCGCCAGCAGTGAGGTCCAGGCTTATAATTCACCCCTCCACTTT.

This rearrangement joins TRBV7-2 to TRBJ1-2; D not certain. The germline V gene encodes CDR1 SGHTA and CDR2 FQGNSA. V lost 2 bases to trimming and J lost 6 bases, with 7 bases between them. This CDR3 region has 12 residues. The CDR3 region has the DNA TGTGCCAGCAGCTTAATAGGCCATGGCTACACCTTC. Its translation: CASSLIGHGYTF.

This clonotype is a singleton in its sample. This chain links TRBV20-1 with TRBJ2-1; D unresolved. V was clipped by 4 bases and J by 0 bases, with 7 bases between them. The CDR3 length is 13 residues. Germline-derived CDR1 and CDR2 are DFQATT and SNEGSKA (reference sequence). The CDR3 sequence: CSAIPSSYNEQFF. CDR3 nucleotides: TGCAGTGCTATCCCTAGCTCCTACAATGAGCAGTTCTTC.

The V call is TRBV15, the J call TRBJ2-5, with 8 bases that match TRBD2. The CDR3 has 16 residues. Germline V gene lookup returns CDR1 LNHNV and CDR2 YYDKDF (reference sequence). Unmatched junction bases numbered 7, after V lost 0 bases and J lost 4 bases. CDR3 in amino acids: CATSRDTPGGGETQYF. CDR3 in DNA: TGTGCCACCAGCAGAGATACCCCGGGGGGGGGAGAGACCCAGTACTTC.

A few counts support this clonotype. The chain carries TRBV7-2 and TRBJ2-1; tentatively, D is TRBD1 or TRBD2 (5 bases each). Germline V gene data show CDR1 as SGHTA and CDR2 as FQGNSA. The V end lost 3 bases, the J end lost 11 bases, and 14 bases lay between the germline ends. The CDR3 is 13 residues long. DNA for the CDR3: TGTGCCAGCAGCTTTCCGTCGGGGCCTAAGCAGTTCTTC. Amino acid sequence: CASSFPSGPKQFF.

The chain combines TRBV10-3 with TRBJ1-4; 10 bases agree with TRBD1. Germline CDR1 is ENHRY and CDR2 is SYGVKD. The CDR3 spans 14 residues. V dropped 5 bases and J dropped 5; count of bases not matched to a gene: 2. Here the CDR3 DNA reads TGTGCCATCAGTCCGGGACAGGGGAATGAAAAACTGTTTTTT. Translation: CAISPGQGNEKLFF.

The V and J genes are TRBV21-1 and TRBJ2-5; the table calls TRBD2, which could not be checked here. TRBV21-1 is tagged as a pseudogene. This CDR3 comprises 16 residues. Here the CDR3 reads CASSPRTGTREETQYF. The CDR3 bases are TGTGCCAGCAGTCCGAGGACCGGGACTAGAGAAGAGACCCAGTACTTC.

The chain combines TRBV9 with TRBJ2-2; D gene ambiguous. The V gene lost 2 bases and the J gene lost 3 bases, with 11 bases spanning the gap. Germline CDR1 reads SGDLS; CDR2 reads YYNGEE. This CDR3 comprises 15 residues. Here the CDR3 DNA reads TGTGCCAGCAGCGTTGGATCGTCAGACACCGGGGAGCTGTTTTTT. It encodes CASSVGSSDTGELFF.

The rearrangement links TRBV20-1 to TRBJ2-3; no clear D gene. Per germline, CDR1 DFQATT and CDR2 SNEGSKA (reference sequence). The germline V and J ends were trimmed by 1 base and 4 bases, with 12 bases remaining between them. The length of the CDR3 is 14 residues. As DNA, the CDR3 is TGCAGTGCTAGAGGGGAACCCCATGCAGATACGCAGTATTTT. Encoded protein: CSARGEPHADTQYF.

The rearrangement joins TRBV6-2 or TRBV6-3 to TRBJ2-5, with 8 positions matching TRBD2. This CDR3 has 15 residues. Germline CDR1 reads MNHEY; CDR2 reads SVGEGT. V was pared by 7 bases and J by 4 bases, with 11 bases of the junction left unmatched. CDR3 protein: CASTQPLAATETQYF. CDR3 nucleotide sequence: TGTGCCAGCACCCAACCACTAGCGGCTACAGAGACCCAGTACTTC.

The chain has TRBV20-1 and TRBJ2-7, with unresolved D. V was pared by 4 bases and J by 0 bases, with 10 bases between. The CDR3 sequence is 13 residues long. The germline gives CDR1 DFQATT, CDR2 SNEGSKA (reference sequence). The CDR3 nucleotides are TGCAGTGCTAAGGACGGCAGCTCCTACGAGCAGTACTTC. This encodes CSAKDGSSYEQYF.

The chain joins TRBV19 to TRBJ2-1, with TRBD2 matching 7 bases. Germline CDR1 reads LNHDA; CDR2 reads SQIVND (reference sequence). There are 13 residues in the CDR3. The trim removed 4 bases at V and 9 bases at J, leaving 6 bases unmatched. The CDR3 is CASSTRAGLEQFF. For the CDR3, the DNA is TGTGCCAGTAGTACTCGAGCGGGGCTTGAGCAGTTCTTC.

The chain is built from TRBV7-9 and TRBJ1-4, with D possibly being TRBD1 (5 bases). Trimming removed 4 bases from V and 4 bases from J, with 16 bases in between. Germline V gene lookup returns CDR1 SEHNR and CDR2 FQNEAQ (reference sequence). The CDR3 covers 16 residues. The CDR3 DNA reads TGTGCCAGCAGCTCGCGGCTAGCGGGGGATAATGAAAAACTGTTTTTT. This translates into CASSSRLAGDNEKLFF.